This TCR beta chain was obtained from a study of T cell responses to AZD1222 COVID-19 vaccine. Repertoires were generated with immunoSEQ multiplex PCR, while TCRdb's copy carries only in-frame clones and drops some. The repertoire includes 100,000 to 150,000 clones, 84% of them detected once, and around a quarter sits in the top ten. Second-dose groups at about 4 or about 12 weeks were pooled. This clone was seen a few times. The antigen is undetermined. Overall study findings and caveats: Donors skewed white British and female; clonal diversity was possibly underestimated.

There are 15 residues in the CDR3. Deletions cut 6 bases from V and 2 bases from J, with 14 bases between. Germline assignment: CDR1 LNHDA and CDR2 SQIVND (reference sequence). This receptor was identified in an adult who received the AZD1222 COVID-19 vaccine. The material sequenced was peripheral blood, taken 28 days after the second AZD1222 dose. V usage is TRBV19 and J usage is TRBJ1-5, with a tentative D call TRBD1 (5 bases). The CDR3 here is CASREILGGNQPQHF. Here the CDR3 DNA reads TGTGCCAGTAGGGAGATTCTGGGGGGCAATCAGCCCCAGCATTTT.